This T cell receptor (beta chain) comes out of a study of cytomegalovirus exposure and HLA in healthy donors. Study overall: An early release of data contained 70 million to 95 million unique TCRs, which came from HLA-typed donors. Researchers found that more than 70% of about 400 genotyped donors fell within the Caucasian-associated ancestry cluster.

13 Jbeta primers and 60 Vbeta primers were used for the PCR. Some clones are missing from TCRdb's copy, which holds only in-frame ones; the method was immunoSEQ multiplex PCR. The sample contains about 130,000 clones, 81% of which appear only once. As concerns this clone: What it binds is unknown.

Germline V gene data show CDR1 as LGHNA and CDR2 as YSLEER. CDR3 length: 15 residues. The germline V and J ends were trimmed by 0 bases and 0 bases, with 9 bases remaining between them. Study-wide findings and caveats: Data from an earlier analysis indicated that most TCR beta V segments were productive either about 87% or about 30% of the time. Roughly uniform sequencing depth across donors was assumed, possibly incorrectly.

Material: PBMCs. The chain uses TRBV4-3 and TRBJ2-7; a possible D gene is TRBD2 (5 bases). The receptor comes from a man aged 18-30 years in good health and CMV-seronegative. Here the CDR3 DNA reads TGCGCCAGCAGCCAAGATACCACTAGCTCCTACGAGCAGTACTTC. It yields the protein CASSQDTTSSYEQYF.